A selection of T cell receptor beta chains follows, all from one sample in a study of CD8+ T cells in alopecia areata. Produced via immunoSEQ multiplex PCR; TCRdb's table is partial and in-frame only. The data hold 150,000 to 200,000 clones, with 50% to 75% observed a single time. Sequencing was performed on CD4+ T cells sorted from blood, taken at approximately week 61, from a patient treated with tofacitinib. These receptors originate from a human donor with alopecia areata. Both conserved end residues are part of each CDR3. The order of the fields is J gene, V gene, D gene, CDR3 length, clone size, CDR3 DNA, CDR3 protein. D genes are given only for firm matches. Clone size, where shown, is once, few, many, or a class for clones that have expanded.

TRBJ2-3 TRBV6-1 TRBD2 15 . TGTGCCAGCAGTGTTAGCGGGGGGTCCACAGATACGCAGTATTTT CASSVSGGSTDTQYF
TRBJ1-2 TRBV30 . 14 few TGTGCCTGGAGTGGTGGGGTAGCCGTCTATGGCTACACCTTC CAWSGGVAVYGYTF
TRBJ2-4 TRBV10-1 TRBD2 14 . TGCGCCAGCACTCATGGACTAGGGAAAAACATTCAGTACTTC CASTHGLGKNIQYF
TRBJ1-5 TRBV4-2 . 15 few TGTGCCAGCAGCCCGGACCTCACGGAAGGGCAGCCCCAGCATTTT CASSPDLTEGQPQHF
TRBJ2-3 TRBV7-3 TRBD2 15 few TGTGCCAGCAGCTTAGCCGGACTAGGGGTAGATACGCAGTATTTT CASSLAGLGVDTQYF
TRBJ1-1 TRBV7-2 . 13 few TGTGCCAGCAGCGAAAGGGGTTTGACTGAAGCTTTCTTT CASSERGLTEAFF
TRBJ2-3 TRBV4-2 TRBD2 17 once TGTGCCAGCAGCCAAATCCTTAGCGGGGGATTCACAGATACGCAGTATTTT CASSQILSGGFTDTQYF
TRBJ2-7 TRBV29-1 . 12 few TGCAGCGTTACACAGGGCCCCTACGAGCAGTACTTC CSVTQGPYEQYF
TRBJ1-1 TRBV4-1 . 15 few TGCGCCAGCAGCCAAGAAGGCAGGATAATCACTGAAGCTTTCTTT CASSQEGRIITEAFF
TRBJ1-2 TRBV30 . 13 few TGTGCCTGGACTAAGGGCCTTAACTATGGCTACACCTTC CAWTKGLNYGYTF
TRBJ2-3 TRBV30 TRBD2 16 . TGTGCCTGGAGTATTAGGACACTAGCGGGAACAGATACGCAGTATTTT CAWSIRTLAGTDTQYF
TRBJ2-7 TRBV7-6 TRBD1 15 . TGTGCCAGCAGCCTGGGGGGGACAGGGAGGTACGAGCAGTACTTC CASSLGGTGRYEQYF
TRBJ2-1 TRBV4-2 TRBD2 16 . TGTGCCAGCAGCCAAGGTGGGACTAGCGGGGGCAATGAGCAGTTCTTC CASSQGGTSGGNEQFF
TRBJ2-2 TRBV25-1 TRBD1 15 . TGTGCCAGCCGCCGGGACAGGGGGAACACCGGGGAGCTGTTTTTT CASRRDRGNTGELFF
TRBJ2-7 TRBV10-2 . 12 . TGCGCCAGCAGTGAGTCAATGTACGAGCAGTACTTC CASSESMYEQYF
TRBJ2-5 TRBV2 . 14 . TGTGCCAGCAGTGACCCCCCTGGCATAGAGACCCAGTACTTC CASSDPPGIETQYF
TRBJ2-1 TRBV6-5 TRBD1 13 . TGTGCCAGCAGTTACGACAGGGGAGATCGGCTGTTCTTC CASSYDRGDRLFF
TRBJ2-7 TRBV18 TRBD1 16 . TGTGCCAGCTCACCAATTATTCGGGACAGAACCTACGAGCAGTACTTC CASSPIIRDRTYEQYF
TRBJ2-1 TRBV6-1 . 13 . TGTGCCAGCAGTGAAGGCTCCTACAATGAGCAGTTCTTC CASSEGSYNEQFF
TRBJ1-5 TRBV18 . 14 . TGTGCCAGCTCCCCCGGGCAGGGCAATCAGCCCCAGCATTTT CASSPGQGNQPQHF
TRBJ2-1 TRBV29-1 . 11 . TGCAGCTATCGATGGGTCAATGAGCAGTTCTTC CSYRWVNEQFF
TRBJ1-5 TRBV30 . 14 few TGTGCCTGGAGTATGGACGGGGCTCGTCAGCCCCAGCATTTT CAWSMDGARQPQHF
TRBJ1-5 TRBV7-8 TRBD1 17 . TGTGCCAGCAGCGCTACGGAGGGGGCCCGTGGCAATCAGCCCCAGCATTTT CASSATEGARGNQPQHF
TRBJ1-5 TRBV29-1 . 13 few TGCAGCGTTGAACTTAATGGGAATCAGCCCCAGCATTTT CSVELNGNQPQHF
TRBJ1-1 TRBV18 . 13 few TGTGCCAGCTCACAAGGGACGAACACTGAAGCTTTCTTT CASSQGTNTEAFF
TRBJ1-3 TRBV6-5 . 12 . TGTGCCAGCAGGGGCTCTGGAAACACCATATATTTT CASRGSGNTIYF
TRBJ1-1 TRBV2 . 15 once TGTGCCAGCAGTGAGGGACCCCCGGGGGTCACTGAAGCTTTCTTT CASSEGPPGVTEAFF
TRBJ2-1 TRBV7-9 TRBD2 16 once TGTGCCAGCAGCTTTAGCGGGTTCAGCTCCTACAATGAGCAGTTCTTC CASSFSGFSSYNEQFF
TRBJ1-1 TRBV29-1 . 13 . TGCAGCGTATGCAGGGGAGGGAACACTGAAGCTTTCTTT CSVCRGGNTEAFF
TRBJ1-2 TRBV10-3 . 14 few TGTGCCATCAGTGATCGTGGACAGTCCTATGGCTACACCTTC CAISDRGQSYGYTF
TRBJ2-3 TRBV29-1 . 11 . TGCAGCGTTACCAACACAGATACGCAGTATTTT CSVTNTDTQYF
TRBJ1-1 TRBV29-1 . 13 . TGCAGCGTTCGAGGACGGACGAACACTGAAGCTTTCTTT CSVRGRTNTEAFF
TRBJ2-7 TRBV29-1 . 11 . TGCAGCGTGAGCTTCGCGGGCGAGCAGTACTTC CSVSFAGEQYF
TRBJ1-2 TRBV18 TRBD1 12 . TGTGCCAGCTCACCGGAGACAGGGGGCTACACCTTC CASSPETGGYTF
TRBJ2-6 TRBV5-1 TRBD1 15 . TGCGCCAGCAGCCAAGGGGGCGGTGGGGCCAACGTCCTGACTTTC CASSQGGGGANVLTF
TRBJ2-1 TRBV4-1 . 18 few TGCGCCAGCAGCCAATTGAAGTTTCGGGACGCCTCCTACAATGAGCAGTTCTTC CASSQLKFRDASYNEQFF
TRBJ2-1 TRBV6-1 . 11 . TGTGCCAGCAGTGTTAGGATTGAGCAGTTCTTC CASSVRIEQFF
TRBJ2-3 TRBV7-2 TRBD1 13 . TGTGCCGGGGGACAGGGAGGCACAGATACGCAGTATTTT CAGGQGGTDTQYF
TRBJ2-3 TRBV7-8 TRBD1 16 few TGTGCCAGCAGCTCAGGGACAGGGGCTAGCACAGATACGCAGTATTTT CASSSGTGASTDTQYF
TRBJ1-6 TRBV7-6 . 15 few TGTGCCAGCAGCTTAGTGGGCAGGGATGGTTCACCCCTCCACTTT CASSLVGRDGSPLHF
TRBJ1-5 TRBV29-1 . 13 few TGCAGCGTTGCAGAACAGAGCAATCAGCCCCAGCATTTT CSVAEQSNQPQHF
TRBJ1-1 TRBV29-1 TRBD1 14 few TGCAGCGTTGTACAGGACAGGACTAACACTGAAGCTTTCTTT CSVVQDRTNTEAFF